Below are 28 T cell receptor beta chains sequenced from a single sample in a study of blood T cell repertoires in COVID-19. Method: immunoSEQ multiplex PCR; TCRdb's copy keeps in-frame clones and lacks some. The data show a few hundred thousand clones, about 86% seen once. Sequenced material: peripheral blood. The receptor source for this set is a woman in her forties or fifties with acute or convalescent COVID-19.

V gene TRBV24-1 combines with J gene TRBJ2-1; possible D gene TRBD1, 5 bases. Germline V gene data show CDR1 as KGHDR and CDR2 as SFDVKD. V was pared by 3 bases and J by 0 bases, with 11 bases between. CDR3 size: 16 residues. The CDR3 reads CATSDATASSYNEQFF. CDR3 DNA: TGTGCCACCAGTGATGCGACAGCTAGCTCCTACAATGAGCAGTTCTTC.

The V and J genes are TRBV7-9 and TRBJ2-2; perhaps TRBD2 as D (5 bases). The CDR3 totals 13 residues. Trimming pared 4 bases from V and 5 bases from J, leaving 8 bases between. Germline values: CDR1 SEHNR, CDR2 FQNEAQ (reference sequence). CDR3 protein: CASSSRETGELFF. In DNA, the CDR3 is TGTGCCAGCAGCTCTAGGGAGACCGGGGAGCTGTTTTTT.

The chain recombines TRBV18 with TRBJ1-2; D unresolved. The CDR3 runs 14 residues. Deletions cut 3 bases from V and 6 bases from J, with 14 bases between. The V gene's germline CDR1 is KGHSH and CDR2 LQKENI. CDR3 residues: CASSPLTVEDGYTF. The CDR3 DNA reads as TGTGCCAGCTCACCCCTGACTGTGGAGGATGGCTACACCTTC.

This chain uses TRBV6-4 with TRBJ2-7; D uncertain. Between the trimmed V and J ends, which lost 4 bases and 1 base, there was a span of 11 bases. Germline-derived CDR1 and CDR2 are MRHNA and SNTAGT. The CDR3 runs to 14 residues. Written as DNA, the CDR3 is TGTGCCAGCAGTGTCTCGACTCGATCCTACGAGCAGTACGTC. Protein: CASSVSTRSYEQYV.

CDR3 protein: CASSPRTGGGLAFF. As DNA, the CDR3 is TGTGCCAGCAGCCCCCGGACAGGGGGAGGTTTAGCTTTCTTT. The V gene is TRBV9, the J gene TRBJ1-1; 10 bases are shared with TRBD1. This CDR3 is built from 14 residues. With 4 bases clipped from V and 10 bases from J, the junction kept 10 bases outside the gene matches. Germline CDR1 SGDLS, CDR2 YYNGEE. The whole variable domain, filled in from reference TRBV9 and TRBJ1-1, reads DSGVTQTPKHLITATGQRVTLRCSPRSGDLSVYWYQQSLDQGLQFLIQYYNGEERAKGNILERFSAQQFPDLHSELNLSSLELGDSALYFCASSPRTGGGLAFFGQGTRLTVV.

This clone was found once. The CDR3 DNA sequence: TGCGCCAGCAAAACTGGCCAAGCGGGGGACACAGATACGCAGTATTTT. Amino acid sequence: CASKTGQAGDTDTQYF. This sequence joins TRBV5-1 and TRBJ2-3; TRBD2 matches 8 bases. Losses at the gene ends were 6 bases for V and 2 bases for J; bases not matched to a gene: 11. Per the germline V gene, CDR1 is SGHRS and CDR2 is YFSETQ. The CDR3 has 16 residues.

This chain uses TRBV6-5 with TRBJ1-5; TRBD1 might be the D (6 bases). Per the germline V gene, CDR1 is MNHEY and CDR2 is SVGAGI. This CDR3 comprises 15 residues. V was trimmed by 5 bases and J by 0 bases, leaving 11 bases between them. CDR3 loop: CASSRQAYSNQPQHF. The CDR3 coding sequence is TGTGCCAGCAGTCGACAGGCGTATAGCAATCAGCCCCAGCATTTT.

The chain employs TRBV2 and TRBJ1-1; D unresolved. Trimming took off 6 bases at V and 5 bases at J, with 4 bases between the two ends. The CDR3 is made up of 10 amino acids. Germline-derived CDR1 and CDR2 are SNHLY and FYNNEI. CDR3 region: CASRATEAFF. CDR3 sequence (DNA): TGTGCCAGCAGAGCGACTGAAGCTTTCTTT.

The genes are TRBV7-2 and TRBJ1-1; 9 nucleotides match TRBD1. This CDR3 contains 14 residues. Losses at the gene ends were 8 bases for V and 3 bases for J; bases not matched to a gene: 7. CDR1 SGHTA and CDR2 FQGNSA come from the germline V gene. This chain's CDR3 is CASADRGGYTEAFF. CDR3 in DNA: TGTGCCAGCGCTGACAGGGGGGGTTACACTGAAGCTTTCTTT.

CDR3 nucleotide sequence: TGCGCCAGCAGCCAAGGCCCAGGGATAGTCTATGGCTACACCTTC. Translation: CASSQGPGIVYGYTF. The chain links TRBV4-3 to TRBJ1-2, with a weak D call TRBD1 (5 bases). Trimming cost V 1 base and J 4 bases, with 13 bases left between them. Per germline, CDR1 LGHNA and CDR2 YSLEER. The CDR3 has 15 amino acids.

The V gene is TRBV5-1, the J gene TRBJ1-1; perhaps TRBD1 as D (6 bases). Per germline, CDR1 SGHRS and CDR2 YFSETQ. This CDR3 contains 14 residues. V lost 4 bases and J lost 4, with 14 bases in between. The CDR3 region has the DNA TGCGCCAGCAGCCTCCCGGGACAAGCCACTGAAGCTTTCTTT. Translated: CASSLPGQATEAFF.

V usage is TRBV7-2 and J usage is TRBJ2-3, with D uncertain. Germline lookup yields CDR1 SGHTA and CDR2 FQGNSA. The CDR3 consists of 13 residues. V was pared by 9 bases and J by 0 bases, with 10 bases between. The CDR3 DNA sequence: TGTGCCAGTAAACAGCCTAGCACAGATACGCAGTATTTT. This translates into CASKQPSTDTQYF.

The V call is TRBV3-1 (or the pseudogene TRBV3-2), the J call TRBJ2-2; 7 bases map to TRBD1. Looked up from germline, CDR1 is LGHDT and CDR2 is YNNKEL (reference sequence). Trimming took 3 bases from V and 3 from J; bases not matched to a gene: 10. This CDR3 has 17 amino acids. The CDR3 here is CASSQRQGPLDTGELFF. In DNA, the CDR3 is TGTGCCAGCAGCCAGCGACAGGGCCCTCTTGACACCGGGGAGCTGTTTTTT.

This chain connects TRBV28 to TRBJ1-2; 8 bases are a match to TRBD1. The CDR3 spans 14 residues. CDR1 and CDR2 from the germline V gene are MDHEN and SYDVKM. V lost 6 bases and J lost 4; bases outside the gene matches: 7. DNA of the CDR3: TGTGCCAGCAGCCCAGGGGGCGCTAGCTATGGCTACACCTTC. As protein: CASSPGGASYGYTF.

V and J are TRBV6-6 and TRBJ2-7; D not resolved. This CDR3 contains 16 residues. The germline gives CDR1 MNHNY, CDR2 SVGAGI (reference sequence). Trimming left V 7 bases short and J 2 bases short, with 21 bases between. Here the CDR3 reads CASNSPDRAGTYEQYV. The CDR3 DNA follows: TGTGCCAGCAACTCCCCGGATAGAGCAGGCACCTACGAGCAGTACGTC.

V and J are TRBV5-4 and TRBJ2-2; TRBD1 is a possible D gene (6 bases). Deletions cut 5 bases from V and 3 bases from J, with 8 bases between. This CDR3 contains 13 residues. Germline V gene lookup returns CDR1 SGHNT and CDR2 YYREEE (reference sequence). CDR3 nucleotide sequence: TGTGCCAGCAGTTGGACAGACACCGGGGAGCTGTTTTTT. Its protein is CASSWTDTGELFF. Full variable domain (remainder filled in from reference TRBV5-4 and TRBJ2-2): ETGVTQSPTHLIKTRGQQVTLRCSSQSGHNTVSWYQQALGQGPQFIFQYYREEENGRGNFPPRFSGLQFPNYSSELNVNALELDDSALYLCASSWTDTGELFFGEGSRLTVL.

CDR3: CASSQGSGLQTQYF. CDR3 DNA sequence: TGTGCCAGCAGCCAGGGATCAGGGTTGCAGACCCAGTACTTC. This chain links TRBV3-1 (or the pseudogene TRBV3-2) with TRBJ2-5, with D perhaps TRBD1 (5 bases). Trimming removed 3 bases from V and 6 bases from J, with 14 bases in between. CDR1 is LGHDT, CDR2 YNNKEL, per germline (reference sequence). The CDR3 covers 14 residues.

The chain couples TRBV2 to TRBJ1-1, with D hard to call. This CDR3 has 12 residues. V dropped 0 bases and J dropped 11 bases, with 10 bases sitting between them. Germline V lookup: CDR1 SNHLY, CDR2 FYNNEI. The DNA for the CDR3 is TGTGCCAGCAGTGAAGCGCTTCTGGAGGCTTTCTTT. It translates to CASSEALLEAFF.

The rearrangement links TRBV6-2 or TRBV6-3 to TRBJ1-4; 7 nucleotides line up with TRBD1. The germline V gene encodes CDR1 MNHEY and CDR2 SVGEGT. The V gene end was trimmed by 6 bases and the J gene end by 8 bases; junction bases not matched to a gene: 9. This CDR3 spans 14 amino acids. The CDR3 protein is CASSITGAIEKLFF. The DNA for the CDR3 is TGTGCCAGCAGCATCACAGGGGCAATCGAAAAACTGTTTTTT.

V and J are TRBV5-1 and TRBJ1-1, with D uncertain. Germline CDR1 is SGHRS and CDR2 is YFSETQ. The CDR3 is made up of 15 amino acids. Deletions cut 1 base from V and 2 bases from J, with 12 bases between. The CDR3 loop is CASSLTEAVNTEAFF. Here the CDR3 DNA reads TGCGCCAGCAGCTTGACGGAGGCAGTTAACACTGAAGCTTTCTTT.

The genes are TRBV5-6 and TRBJ1-6; a possible D gene is TRBD1 (5 bases). The V end lost 4 bases, the J end lost 9 bases, and 17 bases lay between the germline ends. The CDR3 has 15 amino acids. Germline V gene data show CDR1 as SGHDT and CDR2 as YYEEEE. As DNA, the CDR3 is TGTGCCAGCAGCCCGCCTGGCCCTAGGGGTTCACCCCTCCACTTT. Translated: CASSPPGPRGSPLHF.

The CDR3 is CASSLNRETEAFF. The CDR3 DNA reads TGTGCCAGCAGCTTAAACAGGGAAACTGAAGCTTTCTTT. The chain carries TRBV7-9 and TRBJ1-1; TRBD1 is a possible D gene (6 bases). Germline lookup yields CDR1 SEHNR and CDR2 FQNEAQ (reference sequence). The CDR3 totals 13 residues. The V end lost 2 bases, the J end lost 5 bases, and 9 bases lay between the germline ends.

The chain uses TRBV2 and TRBJ2-5, with unresolved D. Per germline, CDR1 SNHLY and CDR2 FYNNEI. This CDR3 spans 13 amino acids. V was cut by 3 bases and J by 5 bases, with 10 bases left in between. CDR3 in amino acids: CASSEVRMETQYF. CDR3 in DNA: TGTGCCAGCAGTGAGGTCAGAATGGAGACCCAGTACTTC.

This clone was found once. This chain links TRBV5-6 with TRBJ2-7; D may be TRBD2 (6 bases). CDR3 size: 14 residues. Germline CDR1 SGHDT, CDR2 YYEEEE. Trimming removed 4 bases from V and 4 bases from J, with 15 bases in between. CDR3 nucleotides: TGTGCCAGCAGCGGGGGGTTTAGTCATTACGAGCAGTACGTC. This sequence encodes CASSGGFSHYEQYV.

The CDR3 nucleotides read TGCAGCGTTGAAGAGAAGGGGGCGCGTACTGAAGCTTTCTTT. Translating it yields CSVEEKGARTEAFF. The rearrangement links TRBV29-1 to TRBJ1-1, with 7 bases lining up with TRBD1. The CDR3 has 14 amino acids. J was trimmed by 5 bases and V by 0 bases; bases with no gene match: 6. Germline V lookup: CDR1 SQVTM, CDR2 ANQGSEA.

V usage is TRBV24-1 and J usage is TRBJ2-3; D call uncertain. V was shortened by 3 bases and J by 6 bases, with 15 bases between the two germline ends. CDR1 KGHDR and CDR2 SFDVKD come from the germline V gene. The length of the CDR3 is 15 residues. In DNA form, the CDR3 reads TGTGCCACCAGTGATCCCAGACTCGCCGCGGATACGCAGTATTTT. It yields the protein CATSDPRLAADTQYF.

The chain joins TRBV7-2 to TRBJ1-1; no reliable D call. Germline V gene lookup returns CDR1 SGHTA and CDR2 FQGNSA. This CDR3 spans 13 amino acids. V gave up 5 bases and J gave up 7 bases, with 14 bases separating them. The CDR3 spells CASSAGAGVEAFF. CDR3 DNA: TGTGCCAGCAGCGCCGGAGCCGGCGTTGAAGCTTTCTTT.

The J gene is TRBJ1-2, the V gene TRBV25-1; TRBD1 might be the D (5 bases). V was pared by 5 bases and J by 7 bases, with 14 bases between. This CDR3 is built from 13 residues. Germline CDR1 and CDR2: MGHDK and SYGVNS. CDR3 coding DNA: TGTGCCAGCAGTACACACCTCCAGGGTGGCTACACCTTC. Translated, it gives CASSTHLQGGYTF.